This TCR beta chain was captured by sequencing in a study of T-cell memory formation after mild COVID-19. Study-level results: Clones that contracted clustered mainly in CM and EM if CD4+ and in EMRA if CD8+.

Employing constant-segment primers, 5'RACE generated TCR alpha and TCR beta cDNA libraries bearing sample barcodes and UMIs. TCRdb ran MiXCR on the 5' RACE reads and lists one entry per CDR3 protein. The table lists about 600,000 distinct CDR3 sequences, about a fifth of them singletons. About this clonotype itself: Its target is not known.

The V end was cut by 2 bases, the J end by 2 bases, with 7 bases between. The CDR3 sequence is 13 residues long. The germline V gene encodes CDR1 GTSNPN and CDR2 SVGIG (reference sequence). This chain uses TRBV30 with TRBJ1-3; weak D call: TRBD1 (5 bases). The sequence derives from an adult woman who had mild COVID-19 (a few samples of this study predate the infection). Cell type and time point are not known. The specimen sequenced was PBMCs or a T cell subset sorted from them (not recorded which). CDR3 sequence reads: CAWSKGAGNTIYF. The CDR3 bases are TGTGCCTGGAGTAAAGGGGCTGGAAACACCATATATTTT.